This T cell receptor (beta chain) comes out of a study of response to subunit inactivated influenza vaccine. Study-wide points: The authors proposed limited new T cell recruitment per seasonal influenza vaccination.

Regarding this clonotype: What it binds is not known.

TCRdb itself ran the RT-PCR reads through MiXCR, one entry per CDR3 protein. The sample has 550,000 to 800,000 distinct CDR3 sequences, 11% to 15% seen once. This specimen consisted of PBMCs from blood, obtained 14 days before vaccination. The sequence came from a man between 45 and 60 years old who received an inactivated influenza vaccine.

The CDR3 protein is CSARDEPNRRHEQFF. The CDR3 DNA sequence: TGCAGTGCTAGAGATGAGCCAAACCGACGTCATGAGCAGTTCTTC. The chain joins TRBV20-1 to TRBJ2-1; D remains ambiguous. The CDR3 consists of 15 residues. The V gene lost 0 bases and the J gene lost 8 bases, with 17 bases spanning the gap. CDR1 and CDR2 from the germline V gene are DFQATT and SNEGSKA (reference sequence).